This is a list of T cell receptor beta chains from one sample in a study of PD-1 blockade in classical Hodgkin lymphoma. Using immunoSEQ multiplex PCR, the repertoire was profiled, and TCRdb retains in-frame clones only, with some absent. The data contain roughly 60,000 clones, 85% to 90% of them singletons. Sequencing used peripheral blood mononuclear cells (PBMCs), obtained before the second cycle of nivolumab. The receptors come from a human donor with classical Hodgkin lymphoma. The CDR3 runs from the conserved cysteine through the conserved F or W. The D gene is left open where the match is weak. Only part of the rows carry a size: once, few, many, or a class if the clone is expanded.

len	d_gene	v_gene	abundance	j_gene	CDR3aa	CDR3nt
14	TRBD2	TRBV6-5	.	TRBJ2-3	CASSYRGVTDTQYF	TGTGCCAGCAGTTATCGGGGGGTTACAGATACGCAGTATTTT
15	.	TRBV19	.	TRBJ2-1	CASSVLLDGYNEQFF	TGTGCCAGTAGTGTATTACTCGACGGATACAATGAGCAGTTCTTC
13	TRBD2	TRBV7-9	.	TRBJ2-5	CASSLDGGETQYF	TGTGCCAGCAGCTTGGACGGGGGGGAGACCCAGTACTTC
17	.	TRBV10-3	.	TRBJ1-5	CAISEQRAGLGNQPQHF	TGTGCCATCAGTGAGCAAAGGGCGGGCTTGGGCAATCAGCCCCAGCATTTT
15	TRBD2	TRBV5-1	.	TRBJ2-1	CASSLTSGWDNEQFF	TGCGCCAGCAGCTTGACTAGCGGGTGGGACAATGAGCAGTTCTTC
16	TRBD1	TRBV7-9	.	TRBJ1-4	CASSASGTGVNEKLFF	TGTGCCAGCAGCGCGTCCGGGACAGGGGTAAATGAAAAACTGTTTTTT
13	.	TRBV19	.	TRBJ2-2	CASTVTYTGELFF	TGTGCCAGTACCGTGACTTACACCGGGGAGCTGTTTTTT
14	.	TRBV28	.	TRBJ1-5	CASNPGLRIQPQHF	TGTGCCAGCAACCCCGGGCTGCGAATCCAGCCCCAGCATTTT
14	.	TRBV5-1	.	TRBJ1-4	CASSLGHLHEKLFF	TGCGCCAGCAGTCTGGGACACCTCCACGAAAAACTGTTTTTT
14	.	TRBV9	.	TRBJ1-6	CASSVRASNSPLHF	TGTGCCAGCAGCGTTCGGGCCAGTAATTCACCCCTCCACTTT
14	.	TRBV28	once	TRBJ2-7	CASSAAGTIYEQYF	TGTGCCAGCAGTGCTGCCGGGACAATCTACGAGCAGTACTTC
14	TRBD1	TRBV5-1	.	TRBJ2-7	CASSLDRGTHEQYF	TGCGCCAGCAGCCTAGACAGGGGAACTCACGAGCAGTACTTC
10	.	TRBV30	.	TRBJ1-2	CAWGGEGYTF	TGTGCCTGGGGAGGGGAGGGCTACACCTTC
15	.	TRBV4-1	.	TRBJ2-3	CASSQPDGSTDTQYF	TGCGCCAGCAGCCAACCGGACGGGAGCACAGATACGCAGTATTTT
17	TRBD1	TRBV5-1	.	TRBJ1-1	CASSLNGQGAWDTEAFF	TGCGCCAGCAGCTTAAACGGACAGGGGGCGTGGGACACTGAAGCTTTCTTT
16	.	TRBV6-5	.	TRBJ2-2	CASSYSTPKNAGELFF	TGTGCCAGCAGTTACTCGACGCCGAAAAATGCCGGGGAGCTGTTTTTT
13	.	TRBV5-1	.	TRBJ2-1	CASSLTSIHEQFF	TGCGCCAGCAGCCTCACCAGTATCCATGAGCAGTTCTTC
16	.	TRBV7-8	.	TRBJ2-1	CASSLSSAVSYNEQFF	TGTGCCAGCAGCTTAAGTTCGGCGGTCTCCTACAATGAGCAGTTCTTC
13	.	TRBV5-1	.	TRBJ1-2	CASSLAGDYGYTF	TGCGCCAGCAGCTTGGCGGGGGATTATGGCTACACCTTC
13	.	TRBV25-1	.	TRBJ2-7	CASSRADSYEQYF	TGTGCCAGCAGTAGAGCGGACTCCTACGAGCAGTACTTC
17	TRBD1	TRBV9	once	TRBJ2-1	CASSPLDRAGSYNEQFF	TGTGCCAGCAGCCCATTAGACAGGGCAGGATCCTACAATGAGCAGTTCTTC
14	.	TRBV5-1	.	TRBJ2-7	CASSLGADTYEQYF	TGCGCCAGCAGCTTGGGGGCGGATACCTACGAGCAGTACTTC
14	TRBD1	TRBV5-1	.	TRBJ1-4	CASSSQGANEKLFF	TGCGCCAGCAGCTCACAGGGGGCTAATGAAAAACTGTTTTTT
13	.	TRBV6-4	.	TRBJ1-2	CASSDSLFYGYTF	TGTGCCAGCAGTGACTCGTTATTCTATGGCTACACCTTC
16	TRBD1	TRBV27	once	TRBJ2-7	CASTPLHGQGSYEQYF	TGTGCCAGCACTCCTTTGCACGGACAGGGATCCTACGAGCAGTACTTC
15	.	TRBV5-4	.	TRBJ1-6	CASSLTDRNNSPLHF	TGTGCCAGCAGCTTGACGGACAGAAATAATTCACCCCTCCACTTT
15	TRBD1	TRBV5-1	.	TRBJ2-5	CASSFLGTGRETQYF	TGCGCCAGCAGCTTTCTAGGGACAGGGAGGGAGACCCAGTACTTC
16	TRBD2	TRBV5-1	.	TRBJ2-1	CASSPPGLAGANEQFF	TGCGCCAGCAGTCCCCCCGGGCTAGCGGGGGCAAATGAGCAGTTCTTC
14	.	TRBV6-1	once	TRBJ1-3	CASTDSYSGNTIYF	TGTGCCAGCACCGACAGTTACTCTGGAAACACCATATATTTT